This T cell receptor (beta chain) was documented in a study of identical twins. Study-wide results and caveats: Low generation-probability sequences were in excess among twin-shared out-of-frame alpha sequences. Monozygotic twins shared more out-of-frame TCR alpha than recombination models predicted.

This clonotype has ten or more counts. Its target is not known. TCRdb fed the 5' RACE reads into MiXCR, producing one record per CDR3 protein. Of approximately 530,000 distinct CDR3 sequences listed, 20% to 25% were seen once; the top ten hold approximately 0.48%. This CDR3 is 13 amino acids long. With 6 bases removed from V and 1 base from J, the gap between germline ends came to 12 bases. Per germline, CDR1 SQVTM and CDR2 ANQGSEA. The sample was also reused in another study, on yellow fever vaccine responses in identical twins.

The V and J genes are TRBV29-1 and TRBJ1-1; D might be TRBD1 (5 bases). The specimen sequenced was CD4+ T cells sorted from blood. This sequence originates from a woman under 30 in good health. Here the CDR3 DNA reads TGCAGCGTAAGGGACGGACAGAACACTGAAGCTTTCTTT. Translating it yields CSVRDGQNTEAFF.